These 23 T cell receptor beta chains were all obtained from the same sample, sequenced in a study of shared clonotypes between healthy human individuals (dated by TCRdb to the early 2020s). Library method: the immunoSEQ multiplex PCR assay. TCRdb holds this immuneACCESS table with in-frame rearrangements only. Some clones are missing; in checked studies, unresolved V genes explain under half, and the rest has no known cause. This sample holds 650,000 to 800,000 clones; roughly two thirds were observed only once. The top ten hold around 1.8% of the sample. Sequencing input: memory CD4+ T cells sorted from blood. The sample's cell subset or site label is to be understood as: CD45RA-negative fraction. The receptors originated from a woman aged 30 to 39 in good health.

The J gene is TRBJ1-1, the V gene TRBV18; D not resolved. The germline V and J ends were trimmed by 5 bases and 4 bases, with 8 bases remaining between them. The CDR3 is 12 amino acids. The germline V gene has CDR1 KGHSH and CDR2 LQKENI. The CDR3 region is CASSYYSTEAFF. CDR3 sequence (DNA): TGTGCCAGCTCATACTACAGCACTGAAGCTTTCTTT.

The V and J genes are TRBV15 and TRBJ1-4; D gene unclear. V was shortened by 3 bases and J by 0 bases, with 5 bases between the two germline ends. The germline CDR1 and CDR2 sequences are LNHNV and YYDKDF (reference sequence). This CDR3 contains 14 residues. As DNA, the CDR3 is TGTGCCACCAGCAGTAGGGCAACTAATGAAAAACTGTTTTTT. As protein: CATSSRATNEKLFF.

A few counts support this clone. The chain employs TRBV30 and TRBJ1-1, with D tentatively TRBD1 (5 bases). The CDR3 has 14 residues. V was pared by 5 bases and J by 0 bases, with 13 bases between. Germline V gene lookup returns CDR1 GTSNPN and CDR2 SVGIG (reference sequence). CDR3 sequence: CAWGRGSLNTEAFF. The CDR3 coding sequence is TGTGCCTGGGGACGGGGGAGCCTGAACACTGAAGCTTTCTTT.

The table lists this clone with a count of one. The V call is TRBV5-1, the J call TRBJ1-4; D might be TRBD1 (5 bases). Looked up from germline, CDR1 is SGHRS and CDR2 is YFSETQ. Trimming cost V 4 bases and J 0 bases, with 13 bases left between them. CDR3 size: 16 residues. CDR3 in amino acids: CASSEGWQTTNEKLFF. CDR3 sequence (DNA): TGCGCCAGCAGCGAGGGGTGGCAAACAACTAATGAAAAACTGTTTTTT.

The chain uses TRBV5-4 and TRBJ2-2, with D unresolved. V was shortened by 1 base and J by 6 bases, with 7 bases between the two germline ends. Per germline, CDR1 SGHNT and CDR2 YYREEE (reference sequence). The CDR3 is 13 residues long. The chain's CDR3 is CASSLRHAGELFF. In nucleotides, the CDR3 is TGTGCCAGCAGCTTGCGTCACGCCGGGGAGCTGTTTTTT.

This chain links TRBV6-5 with TRBJ1-5; D gene uncertain. CDR3 length equals 13 residues. Trimming removed 8 bases from V and 6 bases from J, with 14 bases in between. Germline CDR1 is MNHEY and CDR2 is SVGAGI. CDR3 region: CASRGGFSQPQHF. The CDR3 DNA sequence: TGTGCCAGCCGGGGAGGTTTTAGTCAGCCCCAGCATTTT.

About this clone itself: This CDR3 is also generated by other DNA sequences in the sample. This chain joins TRBV27 and TRBJ2-1; 8 positions match TRBD2. The germline V gene has CDR1 MNHEY and CDR2 SMNVEV (reference sequence). The CDR3 totals 15 residues. The J segment lost 2 bases and the V segment lost 2 bases, leaving 2 bases of the junction unmatched. CDR3 in amino acids: CASSLEAGAYNEQFF. The DNA for the CDR3 is TGTGCCAGCAGTTTAGAAGCGGGAGCCTACAATGAGCAGTTCTTC.

This clone came up a few times. This chain uses TRBV28 with TRBJ1-5; D might be TRBD1 (5 bases). Looked up from germline, CDR1 is MDHEN and CDR2 is SYDVKM. The CDR3 covers 15 residues. The V and J ends lost 8 bases and 2 bases respectively, with 16 bases between them. CDR3 region: CASRTSNMGNQPQHF. The CDR3 nucleotides read TGTGCCAGCCGGACATCCAACATGGGCAATCAGCCCCAGCATTTT.

V and J are TRBV7-3 and TRBJ1-1; D call uncertain. This CDR3 is 14 amino acids long. The V end was cut by 5 bases, the J end by 4 bases, with 14 bases between. Germline V gene sequence: CDR1 SGHTA, CDR2 FQGTGA. The CDR3 protein is CASSPGVLGTEAFF. The CDR3 region has the DNA TGTGCCAGCAGCCCTGGGGTGCTGGGCACTGAAGCTTTCTTT. The entire variable domain, with the rest obtained from reference TRBV7-3 and TRBJ1-1, is as follows: GAGVSQTPSNKVTEKGKYVELRCDPISGHTALYWYRQSLGQGPEFLIYFQGTGAADDSGLPNDRFFAVRPEGSVSTLKIQRTERGDSAVYLCASSPGVLGTEAFFGQGTRLTVV.

This sequence joins TRBV18 and TRBJ2-5, with D perhaps matching TRBD1 or TRBD2 (6 bases each). V was pared by 1 base and J by 5 bases, with 17 bases between. This CDR3 region has 16 residues. Germline CDR1 KGHSH, CDR2 LQKENI. In DNA form, the CDR3 reads TGTGCCAGCTCACCACGCGGGACACCGGACTATGAGACCCAGTACTTC. This sequence encodes CASSPRGTPDYETQYF.

V usage is TRBV14 and J usage is TRBJ2-3; 10 nucleotides line up with TRBD2. This CDR3 is 17 amino acids long. In germline, CDR1 is SGHDN, CDR2 FVKESK. Trimming at V came to 0 bases and at J to 5 bases, leaving 8 bases not matched to a gene. For the CDR3, the DNA is TGTGCCAGCAGCCAAGAGGGTGAAGCGGGAGGGCGAGATACGCAGTATTTT. This encodes CASSQEGEAGGRDTQYF.

This clone was seen only once. The J gene is TRBJ2-7, the V gene TRBV6-5; the D is unclear. This CDR3 contains 13 residues. Per the germline V gene, CDR1 is MNHEY and CDR2 is SVGAGI. V lost 6 bases, J lost 0 bases, and 9 bases lay in between. The CDR3 here is CASRAQISYEQYF. Written as DNA, the CDR3 is TGTGCCAGCAGGGCACAGATCTCCTACGAGCAGTACTTC.

This chain connects TRBV7-2 to TRBJ2-4; TRBD2 matches 9 bases. CDR3 size: 16 residues. Unmatched junction bases numbered 7, after V lost 0 bases and J lost 7 bases. Germline V gene sequence: CDR1 SGHTA, CDR2 FQGNSA. The CDR3 reads CASSLAVAGGDNIQYF. In DNA, the CDR3 is TGTGCCAGCAGCTTAGCGGTGGCGGGAGGGGATAACATTCAGTACTTC.

This clone was counted only a few times. V and J are TRBV5-1 and TRBJ1-5; 7 positions match TRBD1. V lost 0 bases to trimming and J lost 6 bases; unmatched junction nucleotides: 6. The germline gives CDR1 SGHRS, CDR2 YFSETQ. The CDR3 consists of 15 residues. CDR3 sequence: CASSLGSGTVQPQHF. DNA of the CDR3: TGCGCCAGCAGCTTGGGGTCAGGGACAGTTCAGCCCCAGCATTTT.

V usage is TRBV19 and J usage is TRBJ1-5; D perhaps matches TRBD1 (5 bases). V was trimmed by 5 bases and J by 7 bases, leaving 9 bases between them. In germline, CDR1 is LNHDA, CDR2 SQIVND (reference sequence). This CDR3 region has 12 residues. In nucleotides, the CDR3 is TGTGCCAGTAGTTCAGGGATGCAGCCCCAGCATTTT. Amino acid sequence: CASSSGMQPQHF.

The chain joins TRBV4-2 to TRBJ2-7, with TRBD2 matching over 7 bases. The V and J ends lost 1 base and 3 bases, in that order; junction bases with no gene match: 3. The CDR3 length is 14 residues. CDR1 and CDR2 from the germline V gene are LGHNA and YNFKEQ. The CDR3 is CASSQGGGSYEQYF. The CDR3, as DNA: TGTGCCAGCAGCCAAGGTGGCGGGAGCTACGAGCAGTACTTC.

There are a few counts of this clone. This chain uses TRBV5-1 with TRBJ1-2; D gene uncertain. Trimming took 3 bases from V and 4 from J, leaving 10 bases between them. The V gene's germline CDR1 is SGHRS and CDR2 YFSETQ. The CDR3 consists of 13 residues. The CDR3 nucleotides are TGCGCCAGCAGCTCCGGCCGAATCTATGGCTACACCTTC. It yields the protein CASSSGRIYGYTF.

The V and J genes are TRBV5-1 and TRBJ1-2; 9 bases map to TRBD1. V lost 0 bases to trimming and J lost 3 bases; unmatched junction nucleotides: 6. The CDR3 has 16 residues. Germline-derived CDR1 and CDR2 are SGHRS and YFSETQ. CDR3 protein: CASSLGGTGSHYGYTF. The CDR3 DNA follows: TGCGCCAGCAGCTTGGGGGGGACAGGGTCCCACTATGGCTACACCTTC.

Concerning this clone: The sample holds other DNA sequences that translate to the same CDR3. The chain employs TRBV5-1 and TRBJ2-3; D is uncertain. CDR1 is SGHRS and CDR2 is YFSETQ in the germline V gene. The length of the CDR3 is 14 residues. Trimming took off 0 bases at V and 4 bases at J, with 9 bases between the two ends. In DNA form, the CDR3 reads TGCGCCAGCAGCTTGGGGACGGGTTCAGATACGCAGTATTTT. Amino acid sequence: CASSLGTGSDTQYF.

The chain joins TRBV28 to TRBJ2-1, with TRBD1 matching 7 bases. Germline CDR1 MDHEN, CDR2 SYDVKM. CDR3 length equals 15 residues. Germline trimming cut 5 bases from V and 4 bases from J; bases unmatched to any gene: 8. The CDR3 DNA is TGTGCCAGCAGTGGCAACAGGGGACGATACAATGAGCAGTTCTTC. Translation gives CASSGNRGRYNEQFF. Full variable domain (remainder filled in from reference TRBV28 and TRBJ2-1): DVKVTQSSRYLVKRTGEKVFLECVQDMDHENMFWYRQDPGLGLRLIYFSYDVKMKEKGDIPEGYSVSREKKERFSLILESASTNQTSMYLCASSGNRGRYNEQFFGPGTRLTVL.

In DNA form, the CDR3 reads TGCGCCAGCAGCTTGGTAGCGAACGAGATCGGGGATACGCAGTATTTT. It specifies CASSLVANEIGDTQYF. The chain employs TRBV5-1 and TRBJ2-3; a possible D gene is TRBD2 (5 bases). Between the trimmed V and J ends, which lost 0 bases and 6 bases, there was a span of 17 bases. This CDR3 contains 16 residues. Germline CDR1 reads SGHRS; CDR2 reads YFSETQ.

Notes on this clone: Compared with germline, one end of the junction differs, possibly owing to a read error. In nucleotides, the CDR3 is TGTGCCAGCAGTTTGGACAGATCTGCAACTAATGAAAAACTGTTTTTT. This translates into CASSLDRSATNEKLFF. This chain joins TRBV5-5 and TRBJ1-4; tentative D call: TRBD1 (6 bases). This CDR3 has 16 amino acids. From germline, CDR1 is SGHKS and CDR2 YYEKEE (reference sequence).

The chain combines TRBV14 with TRBJ2-1; D may be TRBD2 (6 bases). Germline CDR1 is SGHDN and CDR2 is FVKESK. V was pared by 2 bases and J by 0 bases, with 8 bases between. The CDR3 contains 15 residues. CDR3 sequence: CASSQTSYSYNEQFF. The CDR3 coding sequence is TGTGCCAGCAGCCAAACTAGCTACTCCTACAATGAGCAGTTCTTC.